Below are 32 T cell receptor beta chains sequenced from a single sample in a study of blood T cells in healthy people across ages. A J-beta primer mix and a sample-barcoded 5' primer were used in a second PCR of roughly 6 to 12 cycles. TCRdb reprocessed the 5' RACE reads with MiXCR, giving one entry per CDR3 protein. In the table there are roughly 500,000 distinct CDR3 sequences, roughly a quarter of which are singletons. What was sequenced was blood. These receptors were collected from a woman between 70 and 85 years old in good health.

J is TRBJ2-5 and V is TRBV6-6; 10 bases match TRBD2. The tail of the sequence fits TRBJ2-1 better, so the J call may be wrong. The CDR3 is made up of 15 amino acids. Germline V CDR1 and CDR2: MNHNY, SVGAGI (reference sequence). CDR3 amino acids: CASSYRELAGVEQFF. The CDR3 DNA follows: TGTGCCAGCAGTTATAGAGAGCTAGCGGGGGTAGAGCAGTTCTTC.

The genes are TRBV20-1 and TRBJ1-4; 10 positions agree with TRBD1. Germline V gene data show CDR1 as DFQATT and CDR2 as SNEGSKA (reference sequence). The ends lost 0 bases at V and 8 bases at J; junction bases unmatched: 6. This CDR3 contains 15 residues. CDR3 nucleotides: TGCAGTGCTAGAGACCACGACAGGGGGCGGGAAAAACTGTTTTTT. Translated, it gives CSARDHDRGREKLFF.

The chain links TRBV20-1 to TRBJ1-1; possible D gene TRBD1, 6 bases. Germline assignment: CDR1 DFQATT and CDR2 SNEGSKA (reference sequence). The V gene lost 5 bases and the J gene lost 1 base, with 14 bases spanning the gap. The CDR3 loop spans 14 amino acids. The chain's CDR3 is CSAHPGAENTEAFF. CDR3 nucleotide sequence: TGCAGTGCTCACCCAGGGGCTGAGAACACTGAAGCTTTCTTT.

J is TRBJ2-5 and V is TRBV5-1, with 8 bases that match TRBD1. CDR1 is SGHRS, CDR2 YFSETQ, per germline. The trim removed 6 bases at V and 4 bases at J, leaving 2 bases unmatched. This CDR3 is 12 amino acids long. CDR3 nucleotide sequence: TGCGCCAGCAACCAGGGGGCAGAGACCCAGTACTTC. Its protein product is CASNQGAETQYF.

The V and J genes are TRBV5-1 and TRBJ1-1; D is possibly TRBD1 (5 bases). This CDR3 is built from 13 residues. Germline CDR1 SGHRS, CDR2 YFSETQ. Trimming cost V 0 bases and J 7 bases, with 10 bases left between them. CDR3 nucleotides: TGCGCCAGCAGCTTGGGGGACTGGGTTGAAGCTTTCTTT. Protein sequence: CASSLGDWVEAFF. Using reference TRBV5-1 and TRBJ1-1 for the parts outside the CDR3, the full variable domain is KAGVTQTPRYLIKTRGQQVTLSCSPISGHRSVSWYQQTPGQGLQFLFEYFSETQRNKGNFPGRFSGRQFSNSRSEMNVSTLELGDSALYLCASSLGDWVEAFFGQGTRLTVV.

This clonotype was seen a handful of times. J is TRBJ2-4 and V is TRBV29-1; D may be TRBD1 (5 bases). Germline V gene lookup returns CDR1 SQVTM and CDR2 ANQGSEA. CDR3 length: 17 amino acids. V dropped 6 bases and J dropped 1 base, with 22 bases sitting between them. The CDR3 protein is CSVALGVLIGAKNIQYF. CDR3 DNA sequence: TGCAGCGTGGCCTTAGGGGTTTTAATTGGGGCCAAAAACATTCAGTACTTC.

The chain has TRBV4-1 and TRBJ1-2; D not certain. CDR1 is MGHRA, CDR2 YSYEKL, per germline. CDR3 length equals 16 residues. Trimming shortened V by 0 bases and J by 4 bases, and 15 bases separated the two germline ends. DNA for the CDR3: TGCGCCAGCAGCCAAGATCGGTCATTGGAGGGCTATGGCTACACCTTC. It translates to CASSQDRSLEGYGYTF.

The chain carries TRBV7-9 and TRBJ2-5, with TRBD2 identical over 12 bases. Germline V CDR1 and CDR2: SEHNR, FQNEAQ (reference sequence). Losses at the gene ends were 1 base for V and 5 bases for J; bases not matched to a gene: 8. The CDR3 has 17 residues. CDR3 region: CASSLGETSGGFETQYF. As DNA, the CDR3 is TGTGCCAGCAGCTTAGGGGAGACTAGCGGGGGATTTGAGACCCAGTACTTC.

The chain recombines TRBV6-2 or TRBV6-3 with TRBJ2-6; TRBD1 is a possible D gene (5 bases). Germline-derived CDR1 and CDR2 are MNHEY and SVGEGT. The CDR3 is 15 amino acids. Deletions cut 6 bases from V and 4 bases from J, with 13 bases between. The CDR3 loop is CASRDAQGGANVLTF. The CDR3 DNA reads TGTGCCAGCAGGGACGCTCAGGGAGGGGCCAACGTCCTGACTTTC.

In its sample, this clonotype was seen a few times. J is TRBJ1-5 and V is TRBV29-1; 8 bases are a match to TRBD1. Germline V gives CDR1 SQVTM, CDR2 ANQGSEA. The V gene end was trimmed by 4 bases and the J gene end by 9 bases; junction bases not matched to a gene: 11. The CDR3 sequence is 14 residues long. This CDR3 reads CSVVVDPGGRPQHF. The CDR3 region has the DNA TGCAGCGTTGTAGTTGACCCAGGGGGCAGGCCCCAGCATTTT. Variable domain in full (rest from reference TRBV29-1 and TRBJ1-5): SAVISQKPSRDICQRGTSLTIQCQVDSQVTMMFWYRQQPGQSLTLIATANQGSEATYESGFVIDKFPISRPNLTFSTLTVSNMSPEDSSIYLCSVVVDPGGRPQHFGDGTRLSIL.

The chain combines TRBV15 with TRBJ2-5; D remains ambiguous. Germline V gives CDR1 LNHNV, CDR2 YYDKDF (reference sequence). CDR3 length equals 12 residues. Trimming removed 4 bases at V and 5 bases at J, with 8 bases between. The CDR3 DNA sequence: TGTGCCACCAGCAACCTAGGGGAGACCCAGTACTTC. Its translation is CATSNLGETQYF.

The V and J genes are TRBV20-1 and TRBJ1-2; D not certain. V shed 7 bases and J shed 7 bases, with 19 bases lying between them. Germline assignment: CDR1 DFQATT and CDR2 SNEGSKA (reference sequence). The CDR3 is made up of 13 amino acids. For the CDR3, the DNA is TGCAGTGGGACTGGGTCCGGGAGTGGTGGCTACACCTTC. Translating it yields CSGTGSGSGGYTF.

V is TRBV15 and J is TRBJ1-3, with D maybe TRBD1 (5 bases). Trimming shortened V by 6 bases and J by 5 bases, and 11 bases separated the two germline ends. Per germline, CDR1 LNHNV and CDR2 YYDKDF (reference sequence). This CDR3 is built from 13 residues. CDR3 sequence: CATRTRGRNTIYF. The CDR3 bases are TGTGCCACCAGGACACGGGGCCGAAACACCATATATTTT. The full variable domain, its missing parts supplied by reference TRBV15 and TRBJ1-3, is DAMVIQNPRYQVTQFGKPVTLSCSQTLNHNVMYWYQQKSSQAPKLLFHYYDKDFNNEADTPDNFQSRRPNTSFCFLDIRSPGLGDTAMYLCATRTRGRNTIYFGEGSWLTVV.

The V call is TRBV5-1, the J call TRBJ1-2; weak D call: TRBD1 (6 bases). Germline V gives CDR1 SGHRS, CDR2 YFSETQ. This CDR3 is 15 amino acids long. V was clipped by 0 bases and J by 7 bases, with 16 bases between them. The CDR3 region has the DNA TGCGCCAGCAGCTTGGAGGGGGGCGTAGGTCGTGGCTACACCTTC. Protein product: CASSLEGGVGRGYTF.

This clonotype turned up a few times. This rearrangement joins TRBV7-2 to TRBJ2-4; 8 bases line up with TRBD2. CDR1 and CDR2 (germline): SGHTA, FQGNSA. Losses at the gene ends were 3 bases for V and 0 bases for J; bases not matched to a gene: 16. This CDR3 has 20 residues. The DNA for the CDR3 is TGTGCCAGCAGCTTCCTAGCGGGCTCCCGGACAGTGATAGCCAAAAACATTCAGTACTTC. It encodes CASSFLAGSRTVIAKNIQYF.

This clonotype was observed a handful of times. V usage is TRBV3-1 and J usage is TRBJ2-5; 7 bases agree with TRBD1. TRBJ2-1 matches the DNA end more closely, so the J call is doubtful. This CDR3 contains 16 residues. Germline CDR1 and CDR2: LGHDT and YNNKEL (reference sequence). This CDR3 is CASSQEGQVELNEQFF. CDR3 nucleotide sequence: TGTGCCAGCAGCCAAGAAGGACAGGTGGAACTGAATGAGCAGTTCTTC.

V is TRBV7-2 and J is TRBJ2-1, with D maybe TRBD2 (6 bases). This CDR3 has 15 residues. With 5 bases removed from V and 7 bases from J, the gap between germline ends came to 18 bases. CDR1 SGHTA and CDR2 FQGNSA come from the germline V gene. The CDR3 protein is CASSPRRRAMNEQFF. In nucleotides, the CDR3 is TGTGCCAGCAGCCCCCGGCGGAGGGCCATGAATGAGCAGTTCTTC.

The chain recombines TRBV29-1 with TRBJ1-2; D is possibly TRBD1 (6 bases). Trimming cost V 2 bases and J 6 bases, with 10 bases left between them. In germline, CDR1 is SQVTM, CDR2 ANQGSEA. The CDR3 has 12 residues. The CDR3 DNA sequence: TGCAGCGTTGAATCAGGGGCCGATGGCTACACCTTC. Amino acid sequence: CSVESGADGYTF.

This clonotype was picked up a small number of times. V is TRBV3-1 and J is TRBJ2-7; D perhaps matches TRBD2 (6 bases). Trimming took off 6 bases at V and 2 bases at J, with 20 bases between the two ends. CDR3 size: 16 residues. Germline assignment: CDR1 LGHDT and CDR2 YNNKEL (reference sequence). The CDR3 nucleotides are TGTGCCAGCAGTTCTTCTAGGAGGGGCGGCCCCTACGAGCAGTACTTC. Translating gives CASSSSRRGGPYEQYF.

This clonotype was observed a handful of times. This sequence joins TRBV7-3 and TRBJ2-7; tentatively, D is TRBD2 (5 bases). The CDR3 is made up of 14 amino acids. Germline lookup yields CDR1 SGHTA and CDR2 FQGTGA. V was shortened by 2 bases and J by 6 bases, with 14 bases between the two germline ends. The CDR3 spells CASSLDREEGEQYF. The CDR3 DNA sequence: TGTGCCAGCAGCTTAGACCGGGAAGAGGGCGAGCAGTACTTC.

This clonotype was detected a few times. This sequence joins TRBV2 and TRBJ2-7; 7 positions match TRBD1. V shed 8 bases and J 9 bases; nucleotides not matched to a gene: 10. The CDR3 contains 12 residues. Looked up from germline, CDR1 is SNHLY and CDR2 is FYNNEI. CDR3 in DNA: TGTGCCAGCCGGGACAGCCCCTTGGGGCAGTACTTC. Encoded protein: CASRDSPLGQYF.

In regard to this clonotype: The junction and the germline gene differ at one end; a read error may be behind it. The chain links TRBV7-3 to TRBJ2-3; D is perhaps TRBD2 (5 bases). The CDR3 consists of 14 residues. Germline V CDR1 and CDR2: SGHTA, FQGTGA. Here the CDR3 reads CASSLTLGTDTQYF. The CDR3 DNA reads as TGTGCCAGCAGCCTAACACTAGGAACAGATACGCAGTATTTT.

The rearrangement uses TRBV3-1 and TRBJ2-1; D perhaps matches TRBD2 (5 bases). This CDR3 region has 12 residues. Trimming took 3 bases from V and 7 from J, leaving 7 bases between them. Germline V gene sequence: CDR1 LGHDT, CDR2 YNNKEL (reference sequence). CDR3 DNA: TGTGCCAGCAGCCACCCGGGGAATGAGCAGTTCTTC. This codes for CASSHPGNEQFF.

A single count supports this clonotype. The V and J genes are TRBV29-1 and TRBJ2-7; weak D call: TRBD1 (6 bases). This CDR3 is built from 14 residues. The germline V gene has CDR1 SQVTM and CDR2 ANQGSEA. V lost 5 bases and J lost 3, with 17 bases in between. The CDR3 loop is CSVIPRRGHYEQYF. DNA of the CDR3: TGCAGCGTTATCCCCCGCAGGGGCCACTACGAGCAGTACTTC.

The V gene is TRBV7-6, the J gene TRBJ2-2; TRBD2 matches 11 bases. The V segment lost 0 bases and the J segment 4 bases; nucleotides outside the gene matches: 7. This CDR3 region has 18 residues. Germline CDR1 SGHVS, CDR2 FNYEAQ. CDR3 sequence: CASSLALAGDLSTGELFF. CDR3 DNA sequence: TGTGCCAGCAGCTTAGCACTAGCGGGAGATCTTAGCACCGGGGAGCTGTTTTTT.

CDR3 sequence: CASSLQENIQYF. CDR3 sequence (DNA): TGTGCCAGCAGCCTTCAGGAAAACATTCAGTACTTC. The V and J genes are TRBV3-1 and TRBJ2-4; no clear D. Trimming removed 4 bases at V and 5 bases at J, with 6 bases between. The CDR3 is 12 residues long. Germline V lookup: CDR1 LGHDT, CDR2 YNNKEL (reference sequence).

This chain connects TRBV25-1 to TRBJ1-3; a possible D gene is TRBD1 (5 bases). This CDR3 spans 16 amino acids. The V end lost 5 bases, the J end lost 2 bases, and 16 bases lay between the germline ends. The germline V gene has CDR1 MGHDK and CDR2 SYGVNS. The CDR3, as DNA: TGTGCCAGCAGTAAAGGGGAATCGGTGACTGGAAACACCATATATTTT. Protein: CASSKGESVTGNTIYF.

There are a few counts of this clonotype. V and J are TRBV12-3 or TRBV12-4 and TRBJ1-5; D is possibly TRBD1 (5 bases). CDR3 length: 14 residues. Trimming removed 3 bases from V and 3 bases from J, with 9 bases in between. In DNA, the CDR3 is TGTGCCAGCAGTTTTGGAGGGGCCAATCAGCCCCAGCATTTT. Residues: CASSFGGANQPQHF.

This clonotype was counted only a few times. The V gene is TRBV6-1, the J gene TRBJ1-1; D not resolved. V was clipped by 7 bases and J by 0 bases, with 9 bases between them. The CDR3 consists of 13 residues. Looked up from germline, CDR1 is MNHNS and CDR2 is SASEGT. The DNA for the CDR3 is TGTGCCAGCAAAAGGGCTTTGAACACTGAAGCTTTCTTT. Protein product: CASKRALNTEAFF.

The chain joins TRBV18 to TRBJ1-4; the match to TRBD1 covers 7 bases. The germline V gene has CDR1 KGHSH and CDR2 LQKENI. This CDR3 contains 15 residues. The junction had 8 bases not matched to a gene; V was cut back by 3 bases and J by 7 bases. In nucleotides, the CDR3 is TGTGCCAGCTCACCTACACAGGGGAGTTTTGAAAAACTGTTTTTT. This gives the protein CASSPTQGSFEKLFF.

Concerning this clonotype: One end of the junction is discordant with germline, which a read error may explain. The chain employs TRBV5-1 and TRBJ2-5, with D perhaps being TRBD1 or TRBD2 (5 bases each). Germline V gene data show CDR1 as SGHRS and CDR2 as YFSETQ. The CDR3 loop spans 15 amino acids. CDR3 nucleotides: TGCGCCAGCAGCTTGGTAGGGGAGAATTACAATGAGCAGTCCTTC. This encodes CASSLVGENYNEQSF.

In its sample, this clonotype was seen a few times. The rearrangement links TRBV15 to TRBJ2-7; D assignment may be TRBD1 or TRBD2 (5 bases each). The CDR3 runs to 15 residues. V dropped 1 base and J dropped 2 bases, with 12 bases sitting between them. The V gene's germline CDR1 is LNHNV and CDR2 YYDKDF (reference sequence). The CDR3 sequence is CATSRARDGTYEQYF. In nucleotides, the CDR3 is TGTGCCACCAGCAGAGCCCGGGACGGGACCTACGAGCAGTACTTC.